Following are 25 T cell receptor beta chains from one sample sequenced in a study of neoadjuvant anti-PD-1 for oral cavity cancer. Clones were sequenced by immunoSEQ multiplex PCR, and TCRdb holds only the in-frame ones, with some missing. The table shows fewer than 7,500 clones, with 50% to 70% occurring only once. Specimen: tumor tissue, collected before nivolumab (anti-PD-1) treatment. Every receptor here comes from a person aged 35 to 85 with oral cavity squamous cell carcinoma.

In this sample, this clone turned up once. The chain carries TRBV6-1 and TRBJ2-7; 10 nucleotides match TRBD1. Looked up from germline, CDR1 is MNHNS and CDR2 is SASEGT. There are 13 residues in the CDR3. The J segment lost 3 bases and the V segment lost 10 bases, leaving 6 bases of the junction unmatched. The DNA of the CDR3 is TGTGCCACCAAGGACAGGGGGGGCTACGAGCAGTACTTC. Its translation: CATKDRGGYEQYF.

This clone is medium-sized (0.01 to 0.1%) in the sample. V and J are TRBV7-9 and TRBJ2-1; TRBD2 matches at 7 bases. Trimming cost V 3 bases and J 0 bases; bases outside gene matches: 8. The CDR3 extends over 17 amino acids. CDR1 and CDR2 from the germline V gene are SEHNR and FQNEAQ (reference sequence). This CDR3 is CASSFGLAGRSYNEQFF. CDR3 DNA sequence: TGTGCCAGCAGCTTTGGCTTAGCGGGCCGCTCCTACAATGAGCAGTTCTTC.

This sequence joins TRBV6-5 and TRBJ1-2, with D possibly being TRBD1 (6 bases). V was cut by 4 bases and J by 3 bases, with 18 bases left in between. CDR1 is MNHEY and CDR2 is SVGAGI in the germline V gene. This CDR3 is built from 16 residues. CDR3 region: CASSSLLGGGYYGYTF. CDR3 in DNA: TGTGCCAGCAGTTCCCTCCTAGGGGGAGGATACTATGGCTACACCTTC.

The V and J genes are TRBV13 and TRBJ1-3; D uncertain. This CDR3 is 15 amino acids long. In germline, CDR1 is PRHDT, CDR2 FYEKMQ (reference sequence). V lost 4 bases, J lost 1 base, and 11 bases lay in between. The CDR3 DNA reads as TGTGCCAGCAGCTCGGGAGCGGGTTCTGGAAACACCATATATTTT. Translated: CASSSGAGSGNTIYF. Drawing the rest from reference TRBV13 and TRBJ1-3, the complete variable domain is AAGVIQSPRHLIKEKRETATLKCYPIPRHDTVYWYQQGPGQDPQFLISFYEKMQSDKGSIPDRFSAQQFSDYHSELNMSSLELGDSALYFCASSSGAGSGNTIYFGEGSWLTVV.

This sequence joins TRBV6-1 and TRBJ2-5; a weak D match, TRBD1 (6 bases). Per germline, CDR1 MNHNS and CDR2 SASEGT. The length of the CDR3 is 15 residues. The ends were cut back, 4 bases at V and 5 bases at J, with 17 bases in the middle. For the CDR3, the DNA is TGTGCCAGCAGTGTGGGCCTCAGGGGTGGGGAGACCCAGTACTTC. Translated: CASSVGLRGGETQYF.

The rearrangement links TRBV5-1 to TRBJ2-7; TRBD1 is a possible D gene (7 bases). The CDR3 runs to 16 residues. Germline-derived CDR1 and CDR2 are SGHRS and YFSETQ. Trimming left V 4 bases short and J 1 base short, with 18 bases between. CDR3 sequence reads: CASSQLPGGTSYEQYF. CDR3 DNA: TGCGCCAGCAGCCAGCTACCAGGGGGGACTTCCTACGAGCAGTACTTC.

This chain connects TRBV14 to TRBJ1-1; 7 bases align to TRBD1. The CDR3 loop spans 15 amino acids. Germline loops: CDR1 SGHDN, CDR2 FVKESK. J lost 2 bases, V lost 2 bases, and 5 bases had no gene match. CDR3 nucleotides: TGTGCCAGCAGCCAATCGGCAGGGGGAAACACTGAAGCTTTCTTT. Its translation is CASSQSAGGNTEAFF.

The chain is built from TRBV6-1 and TRBJ2-7, with D perhaps being TRBD1 or TRBD2 (5 bases each). V was cut by 6 bases and J by 4 bases, with 13 bases left in between. The germline V gene has CDR1 MNHNS and CDR2 SASEGT. This CDR3 contains 13 residues. The CDR3 sequence: CASSPPGRYEQYF. CDR3 nucleotide sequence: TGTGCCAGCAGCCCTCCGGGACGATACGAGCAGTACTTC.

This clone occurred once. The rearrangement links TRBV6-6 to TRBJ2-1; 9 bases align to TRBD2. The CDR3 has 14 amino acids. Germline CDR1 reads MNHNY; CDR2 reads SVGAGI (reference sequence). V dropped 7 bases and J dropped 5; count of bases not matched to a gene: 6. CDR3 residues: CASTLAGANNEQFF. The CDR3 DNA follows: TGTGCCAGCACCTTAGCGGGAGCGAACAATGAGCAGTTCTTC.

The rearrangement links TRBV5-5 to TRBJ1-3; no firm D call. Deletions cut 2 bases from V and 0 bases from J, with 12 bases between. The CDR3 contains 16 residues. Germline V CDR1 and CDR2: SGHKS, YYEKEE (reference sequence). CDR3: CASSFTDRVSGNTIYF. The DNA of the CDR3 is TGTGCCAGCAGCTTTACCGATCGGGTCTCTGGAAACACCATATATTTT.

V gene TRBV6-6 combines with J gene TRBJ1-4; 10 bases fit TRBD1. Trimming removed 2 bases from V and 8 bases from J; junction bases left unmatched: 5. This CDR3 is 15 amino acids long. Germline V CDR1 and CDR2: MNHNY, SVGAGI (reference sequence). The CDR3 DNA follows: TGTGCCAGCAGTTACCGACAGGGGGCTTTGGAAAAACTGTTTTTT. Protein sequence: CASSYRQGALEKLFF.

The gene calls are TRBV5-4 and TRBJ2-1; a possible D gene is TRBD1 (6 bases). This CDR3 comprises 15 residues. Trimming took 0 bases from V and 4 from J, leaving 11 bases between them. Looked up from germline, CDR1 is SGHNT and CDR2 is YYREEE (reference sequence). This chain's CDR3 is CASSLDGRGYNEQFF. The DNA of the CDR3 is TGTGCCAGCAGCTTGGATGGCAGGGGTTACAATGAGCAGTTCTTC.

This CDR3 reads CASSLEGGTYEQYF. In DNA, the CDR3 is TGTGCCAGCAGCTTGGAGGGGGGGACCTACGAGCAGTACTTC. The chain links TRBV5-5 to TRBJ2-7, with a tentative D call TRBD2 (7 bases). The CDR3 spans 14 residues. V was pared by 0 bases and J by 2 bases, with 9 bases between. Germline CDR1 SGHKS, CDR2 YYEKEE (reference sequence).

V and J are TRBV5-1 and TRBJ2-7; D gene uncertain. Looked up from germline, CDR1 is SGHRS and CDR2 is YFSETQ. Trimming cost V 0 bases and J 2 bases, with 9 bases left between them. This CDR3 contains 14 residues. CDR3 nucleotides: TGCGCCAGCAGCTTGGTAGTCAGCCCCTACGAGCAGTACTTC. This translates into CASSLVVSPYEQYF.

The chain couples TRBV2 to TRBJ1-6; D gene ambiguous. CDR3 length equals 16 residues. V was pared by 4 bases and J by 6 bases, with 16 bases between. From germline, CDR1 is SNHLY and CDR2 FYNNEI. CDR3: CASSVREVASNSPLHF. CDR3 nucleotides: TGTGCCAGCAGTGTTAGGGAGGTAGCATCTAATTCACCCCTCCACTTT.

This clone came up a few times. This chain joins TRBV7-7 and TRBJ2-5, with D tentatively TRBD1 (5 bases). Per the germline V gene, CDR1 is SSHAT and CDR2 is FNYEAQ (reference sequence). CDR3 length: 14 residues. V lost 6 bases and J lost 3, with 14 bases in between. The CDR3 DNA follows: TGTGCCAGCAGTACCAAGGGGCTAAAAGAGACCCAGTACTTC. Translation gives CASSTKGLKETQYF.

This clone has only a few counts. The chain recombines TRBV5-1 with TRBJ2-3; 8 nucleotides agree with TRBD2. Trimming cost V 0 bases and J 6 bases; bases outside gene matches: 6. The CDR3 consists of 15 residues. Germline V gene data show CDR1 as SGHRS and CDR2 as YFSETQ. This chain's CDR3 is CASSLDVAGKDTQYF. The CDR3 nucleotides are TGCGCCAGCAGCTTGGATGTAGCGGGAAAGGATACGCAGTATTTT. The variable domain in full, with the rest retrieved from reference TRBV5-1 and TRBJ2-3, is KAGVTQTPRYLIKTRGQQVTLSCSPISGHRSVSWYQQTPGQGLQFLFEYFSETQRNKGNFPGRFSGRQFSNSRSEMNVSTLELGDSALYLCASSLDVAGKDTQYFGPGTRLTVL.

The CDR3 bases are TGTGCCAGCAGCTTAGATTTCGGGGGTGCCTACGAGCAGTACTTC. Amino acids: CASSLDFGGAYEQYF. The rearrangement joins TRBV11-2 to TRBJ2-7; a possible D gene is TRBD2 (6 bases). The CDR3 length is 15 residues. CDR1 and CDR2 from the germline V gene are SGHAT and FQNNGV. Trimming took off 0 bases at V and 2 bases at J, with 11 bases between the two ends.

This rearrangement joins TRBV6-5 to TRBJ2-3, with TRBD1 matching 7 bases. The CDR3 has 15 amino acids. V dropped 6 bases and J dropped 6; count of bases not matched to a gene: 12. Germline CDR1 and CDR2: MNHEY and SVGAGI. CDR3 DNA: TGTGCCAGCAGACATACCGGGACAGAATGGGATACGCAGTATTTT. This codes for CASRHTGTEWDTQYF.

The genes are TRBV28 and TRBJ1-3, with a possible D match to TRBD1 (5 bases). The germline V gene encodes CDR1 MDHEN and CDR2 SYDVKM. The CDR3 spans 15 residues. The germline V and J ends were trimmed by 3 bases and 0 bases, with 9 bases remaining between them. The chain's CDR3 is CASSLGLHSGNTIYF. The CDR3 coding sequence is TGTGCCAGCAGTTTGGGGCTTCACTCTGGAAACACCATATATTTT.

DNA for the CDR3: TGTGCCAGCAGCCGCACTATAACAGGCCCTAATAATTCACCCCTCCACTTT. This gives the protein CASSRTITGPNNSPLHF. The chain recombines TRBV7-8 with TRBJ1-6; D might be TRBD1 (5 bases). Germline CDR1 SGHVS, CDR2 FQNEAQ. The CDR3 contains 17 residues. Trimming took 5 bases from V and 5 from J, leaving 19 bases between them. The complete variable domain, with remaining parts taken from reference TRBV7-8 and TRBJ1-6, reads GAGVSQSPRYKVAKRGQDVALRCDPISGHVSLFWYQQALGQGPEFLTYFQNEAQLDKSGLPSDRFFAERPEGSVSTLKIQRTQQEDSAVYLCASSRTITGPNNSPLHFGNGTRLTVT.

V usage is TRBV27 and J usage is TRBJ2-1, with TRBD2 identical over 12 bases. This CDR3 is built from 22 residues. Trimming removed 6 bases from V and 0 bases from J; junction bases left unmatched: 21. The germline V gene has CDR1 MNHEY and CDR2 SMNVEV (reference sequence). The CDR3 region is CASSPSPPTSGRTSSSYNEQFF. The CDR3 nucleotides are TGTGCCAGCAGCCCCTCCCCCCCGACTAGCGGGAGAACTTCGAGCTCCTACAATGAGCAGTTCTTC.

V is TRBV5-4 and J is TRBJ2-7; D possibly corresponds to TRBD2 (5 bases). Trimming pared 2 bases from V and 4 bases from J, leaving 16 bases between. CDR1 and CDR2 from the germline V gene are SGHNT and YYREEE (reference sequence). The length of the CDR3 is 15 residues. The CDR3 DNA follows: TGTGCCAGCAGCTTTGGACTGAGTCGGGATTACGAGCAGTACTTC. Its protein product is CASSFGLSRDYEQYF.

CDR3 DNA: TGTGCTGTTAAGAGGGCGGGAGTCGTAACCGGGGAGCTGTTTTTT. Protein product: CAVKRAGVVTGELFF. The chain uses TRBV19 and TRBJ2-2; TRBD2 matches 7 bases. Germline loops: CDR1 LNHDA, CDR2 SQIVND (reference sequence). The CDR3 sequence is 15 residues long.

The chain combines TRBV5-1 with TRBJ1-3; D remains ambiguous. The germline V gene encodes CDR1 SGHRS and CDR2 YFSETQ. This CDR3 has 15 residues. The V end was cut by 0 bases, the J end by 0 bases, with 7 bases between. As DNA, the CDR3 is TGCGCCAGCAGCTTGGAAGACTACTCTGGAAACACCATATATTTT. It encodes CASSLEDYSGNTIYF.